The 21 T cell receptor beta chains reported below all come from one sample, sequenced in a study of T-cell memory formation after mild COVID-19. TCRdb analysed the 5' RACE reads with MiXCR anew, one entry per CDR3 protein. The data show some 180,000 distinct CDR3 sequences, around 20% seen once. What was sequenced was PBMCs or a T cell subset sorted from them (not recorded which). These receptors all come from a man younger than 35 who had mild COVID-19 (a few samples of this study predate the infection). Cell type and time point are not known.

A few counts support this clonotype. The J gene is TRBJ1-2, the V gene TRBV6-5; D is undetermined. V lost 3 bases and J lost 8, with 16 bases in between. The germline CDR1 and CDR2 sequences are MNHEY and SVGAGI. There are 14 residues in the CDR3. The CDR3 DNA follows: TGTGCCAGCAGTTATGGGCCGGGGTCAAGGGGCTACACCTTC. Protein product: CASSYGPGSRGYTF.

The genes are TRBV28 and TRBJ1-5; D is unclear. Between the trimmed V and J ends, which lost 6 bases and 9 bases, there was a span of 12 bases. Germline lookup yields CDR1 MDHEN and CDR2 SYDVKM. There are 12 residues in the CDR3. The CDR3 nucleotides read TGTGCCAGCAGCTACCCCCCCGGGCCCCAGCATTTT. This encodes CASSYPPGPQHF.

There are many counts of this clonotype. The chain has TRBV5-1 and TRBJ2-5; D is tentatively TRBD1 or TRBD2 (5 bases each). The V and J ends lost 1 base and 2 bases respectively, with 9 bases between them. The CDR3 loop spans 14 amino acids. Germline loops: CDR1 SGHRS, CDR2 YFSETQ. The CDR3, as DNA: TGCGCCAGCAGCTTGTATGGGGGTCAAGAGACCCAGTACTTC. It yields the protein CASSLYGGQETQYF.

The J gene is TRBJ2-3, the V gene TRBV5-1; D may be TRBD2 (5 bases). Germline V gene sequence: CDR1 SGHRS, CDR2 YFSETQ. The CDR3 has 14 residues. V was cut by 4 bases and J by 4 bases, with 13 bases left in between. CDR3 sequence (DNA): TGCGCCAGCAGCCTAGGAGGACCCCCAGATACGCAGTATTTT. Its protein product is CASSLGGPPDTQYF. The entire variable domain, with the rest obtained from reference TRBV5-1 and TRBJ2-3, is as follows: KAGVTQTPRYLIKTRGQQVTLSCSPISGHRSVSWYQQTPGQGLQFLFEYFSETQRNKGNFPGRFSGRQFSNSRSEMNVSTLELGDSALYLCASSLGGPPDTQYFGPGTRLTVL.

The rearrangement joins TRBV10-1 to TRBJ1-1; tentatively, D is TRBD1 (6 bases). Germline loops: CDR1 WNHNN, CDR2 SYGVQD (reference sequence). The V end lost 3 bases, the J end lost 9 bases, and 11 bases lay between the germline ends. There are 12 residues in the CDR3. CDR3 protein: CASSDVGQKAFF. In DNA form, the CDR3 reads TGCGCCAGCAGTGATGTGGGACAAAAAGCTTTCTTT.

This clonotype was observed a few times. The J gene is TRBJ1-1, the V gene TRBV29-1; tentatively, D is TRBD1 (6 bases). This CDR3 spans 14 amino acids. V gave up 5 bases and J gave up 5 bases, with 18 bases separating them. The V gene's germline CDR1 is SQVTM and CDR2 ANQGSEA. The CDR3 DNA reads TGCAGCGTTAGGGAGGGGGGTTGGTTGACTGAAGCTTTCTTT. Translation gives CSVREGGWLTEAFF.

The sample holds many counts of this clonotype. This rearrangement joins TRBV5-1 to TRBJ2-3; no clear D. Trimming pared 3 bases from V and 6 bases from J, leaving 11 bases between. Germline V CDR1 and CDR2: SGHRS, YFSETQ. The length of the CDR3 is 13 residues. This CDR3 reads CASSSNAQDTQYF. Here the CDR3 DNA reads TGCGCCAGCAGCTCCAACGCTCAGGATACGCAGTATTTT.

In DNA, the CDR3 is TGCAGTGCTACTGCGGGGGGCAATCAGCCCCAGCATTTT. This encodes CSATAGGNQPQHF. The genes are TRBV20-1 and TRBJ1-5; possible D gene TRBD1, 5 bases. The CDR3 is made up of 13 amino acids. Germline CDR1 and CDR2: DFQATT and SNEGSKA (reference sequence). Trimming cost V 4 bases and J 2 bases, with 9 bases left between them.

This clonotype was detected a few times. The DNA of the CDR3 is TGTGCCAGCAGCGTCCAGCTGAACACTGAAGCTTTCTTT. Residues: CASSVQLNTEAFF. The chain recombines TRBV6-5 with TRBJ1-1; D is unresolved. This CDR3 contains 13 residues. Per the germline V gene, CDR1 is MNHEY and CDR2 is SVGAGI. V was cut by 6 bases and J by 0 bases, with 8 bases left in between.

This chain connects TRBV18 to TRBJ1-5, with D unresolved. The germline gives CDR1 KGHSH, CDR2 LQKENI. V lost 6 bases and J lost 6, with 15 bases in between. The CDR3 covers 14 residues. The CDR3 bases are TGTGCCAGCTCGCAACAGACCTCCCGTCAGCCCCAGCATTTT. The encoded protein is CASSQQTSRQPQHF.

V is TRBV12-3 or TRBV12-4 and J is TRBJ1-5, with D possibly matching TRBD1 (5 bases). The length of the CDR3 is 13 residues. Between the trimmed V and J ends, which lost 8 bases and 4 bases, there was a span of 12 bases. CDR3 residues: CASGTRTNQPQHF. CDR3 bases: TGTGCCAGCGGGACCCGAACGAATCAGCCCCAGCATTTT.

This clonotype occurred a few times. V is TRBV11-2 and J is TRBJ1-1; D ambiguous. The CDR3 is 15 amino acids. Trimming took 1 base from V and 0 from J, leaving 9 bases between them. Germline V gene data show CDR1 as SGHAT and CDR2 as FQNNGV. The CDR3 sequence is CASSLVRALNTEAFF. The DNA of the CDR3 is TGTGCCAGCAGCTTAGTACGGGCGCTGAACACTGAAGCTTTCTTT.

This clonotype occurred a few times. The CDR3 sequence: CSASEGTGQSYEQYF. The CDR3 DNA sequence: TGCAGTGCTAGTGAAGGGACAGGGCAGTCCTACGAGCAGTACTTC. This rearrangement joins TRBV20-1 to TRBJ2-7; 9 nucleotides align to TRBD1. From germline, CDR1 is DFQATT and CDR2 SNEGSKA (reference sequence). The CDR3 is 15 residues long. V lost 3 bases and J lost 1; bases outside the gene matches: 7.

This clonotype was observed a few times. This sequence joins TRBV15 and TRBJ2-5; D gene uncertain. Between the trimmed V and J ends, which lost 0 bases and 2 bases, there was a span of 10 bases. The germline V gene encodes CDR1 LNHNV and CDR2 YYDKDF (reference sequence). CDR3 length: 15 amino acids. The CDR3: CATSRDRTEQETQYF. The CDR3 bases are TGTGCCACCAGCAGAGACCGGACGGAACAAGAGACCCAGTACTTC.

The chain has TRBV7-2 and TRBJ2-5; TRBD2 agrees at 9 bases. The germline CDR1 and CDR2 sequences are SGHTA and FQGNSA. This CDR3 region has 19 residues. Unmatched junction bases numbered 15, after V lost 1 base and J lost 3 bases. Written as DNA, the CDR3 is TGTGCCAGCAGCTTAGGAGCGGGGGGCCTTAAATATGGCAAAGAGACCCAGTACTTC. Translating it yields CASSLGAGGLKYGKETQYF. The complete variable domain, with remaining parts taken from reference TRBV7-2 and TRBJ2-5, reads GAGVSQSPSNKVTEKGKDVELRCDPISGHTALYWYRQSLGQGLEFLIYFQGNSAPDKSGLPSDRFSAERTGGSVSTLTIQRTQQEDSAVYLCASSLGAGGLKYGKETQYFGPGTRLLVL.

This clonotype was detected ten times or more. The rearrangement uses TRBV7-2 and TRBJ1-2, with 7 bases aligning to TRBD1. The ends lost 5 bases at V and 7 bases at J; junction bases unmatched: 10. This CDR3 has 14 residues. Germline assignment: CDR1 SGHTA and CDR2 FQGNSA. The CDR3 reads CASSQRQGPSGYTF. The CDR3 bases are TGTGCCAGCAGCCAGAGACAGGGACCGAGTGGCTACACCTTC.

This clonotype was counted between two and nine times. The V call is TRBV5-1, the J call TRBJ2-7, with D maybe TRBD2 (6 bases). The CDR3 covers 13 residues. Germline CDR1 reads SGHRS; CDR2 reads YFSETQ. V dropped 4 bases and J dropped 5 bases, with 13 bases sitting between them. In DNA, the CDR3 is TGCGCCAGCAGCGCGGGGACTCTAGACGAGCAGTACTTC. Its translation: CASSAGTLDEQYF.

The chain couples TRBV6-6 to TRBJ1-3, with TRBD1 as a possible D gene (5 bases). The V end lost 0 bases, the J end lost 1 base, and 10 bases lay between the germline ends. Germline-derived CDR1 and CDR2 are MNHNY and SVGAGI (reference sequence). The CDR3 totals 16 residues. CDR3 coding DNA: TGTGCCAGCAGTTACTCGAGGGGATCGTCTGGAAACACCATATATTTT. This sequence encodes CASSYSRGSSGNTIYF.

This clonotype was counted only a few times. The rearrangement links TRBV10-2 to TRBJ1-1; D remains ambiguous. Trimming took 2 bases from V and 6 from J, leaving 13 bases between them. This CDR3 has 14 amino acids. Germline V gene data show CDR1 as WSHSY and CDR2 as SAAADI. CDR3: CASSEGVAIPEAFF. The CDR3 nucleotides are TGCGCCAGCAGTGAGGGTGTGGCGATCCCTGAAGCTTTCTTT.

The rearrangement joins TRBV5-8 to TRBJ2-3, with unresolved D. CDR1 and CDR2 from the germline V gene are SGHTS and YDEGEE. V lost 5 bases and J lost 3, with 10 bases in between. CDR3 length equals 13 residues. Here the CDR3 reads CASSLRYTDTQYF. In DNA form, the CDR3 reads TGTGCCAGCAGTCTGAGGTATACAGATACGCAGTATTTT.

This clonotype has just a few counts. This sequence joins TRBV7-3 and TRBJ2-6; possible D gene TRBD2, 5 bases. Per the germline V gene, CDR1 is SGHTA and CDR2 is FQGTGA. Trimming took 5 bases from V and 2 from J, leaving 16 bases between them. The CDR3 contains 17 residues. CDR3 protein: CASSVNGAGTGANVLTF. In nucleotides, the CDR3 is TGTGCCAGCAGCGTGAACGGCGCGGGCACTGGGGCCAACGTCCTGACTTTC.